This TCR beta chain comes out of a study of regulatory T cells in long-lasting Graves disease. Stated time point: persistent/refractory GD, antithyroid drugs over 5 years with positive TRAb. The TCR library was made from RNA that had been extracted from PBMCs in TRIzol. In each case, Graves' disease was diagnosed per American Thyroid Association guidelines. This clonotype was seen more than once but under ten times. This CDR3 is built from 16 residues. V shed 0 bases and J shed 3 bases, with 12 bases lying between them. CDR1 SGHVS and CDR2 FQNEAQ come from the germline V gene. Arm-PCR of CDR3 regions with iRepertoire HTBI primers generated TCR beta libraries. A single record per CDR3 protein comes from TCRdb applying MiXCR to the multiplex PCR reads. This sample has 400,000 or so distinct CDR3 sequences, with around 21% found just once.

This specimen was peripheral blood mononuclear cells (PBMCs), taken when the disease was refractory, from a patient treated with antithyroid drugs. The J gene is TRBJ1-5, the V gene TRBV7-8; TRBD1 is a possible D gene (5 bases). The TCR comes from a female donor with Graves disease. The CDR3 spells CASSLAGSGANQPQHF. CDR3 coding DNA: TGTGCCAGCAGCTTAGCGGGGTCCGGGGCCAATCAGCCCCAGCATTTT. Based on the CDR3 plus reference TRBV7-8 and TRBJ1-5, the full variable domain is GAGVSQSPRYKVAKRGQDVALRCDPISGHVSLFWYQQALGQGPEFLTYFQNEAQLDKSGLPSDRFFAERPEGSVSTLKIQRTQQEDSAVYLCASSLAGSGANQPQHFGDGTRLSIL.